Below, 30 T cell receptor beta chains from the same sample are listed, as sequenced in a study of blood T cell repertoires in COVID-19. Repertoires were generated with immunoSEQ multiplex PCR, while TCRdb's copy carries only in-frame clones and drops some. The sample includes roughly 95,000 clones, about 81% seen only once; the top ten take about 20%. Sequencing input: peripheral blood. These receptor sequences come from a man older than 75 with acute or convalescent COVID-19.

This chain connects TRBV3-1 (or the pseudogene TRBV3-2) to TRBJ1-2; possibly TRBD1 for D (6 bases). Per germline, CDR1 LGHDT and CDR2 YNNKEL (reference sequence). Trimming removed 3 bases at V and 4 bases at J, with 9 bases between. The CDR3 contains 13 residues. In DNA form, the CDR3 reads TGTGCCAGCAGCCAGATACAGGGCTATGGCTACACCTTC. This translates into CASSQIQGYGYTF.

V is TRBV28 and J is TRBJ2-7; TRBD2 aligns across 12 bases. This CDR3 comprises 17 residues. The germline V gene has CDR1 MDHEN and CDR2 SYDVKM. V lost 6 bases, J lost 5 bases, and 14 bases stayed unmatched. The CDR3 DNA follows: TGTGCCAGCAGCCCACAGGGTGCTAGCGGGGGGGTAAACGAGCAGTACTTC. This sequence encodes CASSPQGASGGVNEQYF.

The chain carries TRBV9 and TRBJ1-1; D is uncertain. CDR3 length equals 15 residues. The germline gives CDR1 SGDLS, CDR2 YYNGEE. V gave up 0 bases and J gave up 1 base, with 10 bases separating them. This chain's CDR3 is CASSVALTANTEAFF. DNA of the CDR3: TGTGCCAGCAGCGTAGCACTAACGGCGAACACTGAAGCTTTCTTT.

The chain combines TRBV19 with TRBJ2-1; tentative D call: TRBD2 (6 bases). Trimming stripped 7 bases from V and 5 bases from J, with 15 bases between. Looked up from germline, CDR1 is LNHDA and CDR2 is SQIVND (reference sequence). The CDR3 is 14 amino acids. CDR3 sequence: CASKRETFHNEQFF. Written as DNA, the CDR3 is TGTGCCAGTAAACGGGAGACTTTCCACAATGAGCAGTTCTTC. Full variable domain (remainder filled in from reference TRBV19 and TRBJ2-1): DGGITQSPKYLFRKEGQNVTLSCEQNLNHDAMYWYRQDPGQGLRLIYYSQIVNDFQKGDIAEGYSVSREKKESFPLTVTSAQKNPTAFYLCASKRETFHNEQFFGPGTRLTVL.

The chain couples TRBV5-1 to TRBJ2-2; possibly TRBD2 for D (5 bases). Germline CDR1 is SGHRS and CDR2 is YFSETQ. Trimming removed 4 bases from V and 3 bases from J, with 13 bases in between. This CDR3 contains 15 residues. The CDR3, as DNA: TGCGCCAGCAGCCCGGGGAAAAGGGACACCGGGGAGCTGTTTTTT. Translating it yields CASSPGKRDTGELFF.

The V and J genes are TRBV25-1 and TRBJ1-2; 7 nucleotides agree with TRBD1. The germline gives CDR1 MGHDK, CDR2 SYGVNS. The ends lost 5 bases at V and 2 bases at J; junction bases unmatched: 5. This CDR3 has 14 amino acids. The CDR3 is CASSLGGANYGYTF. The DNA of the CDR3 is TGTGCCAGCAGTTTAGGGGGCGCGAACTATGGCTACACCTTC.

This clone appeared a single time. CDR3 sequence: CASSQDTLAPTDTQYF. CDR3 DNA: TGCGCCAGCAGCCAAGATACCCTAGCTCCCACAGATACGCAGTATTTT. The J gene is TRBJ2-3, the V gene TRBV4-3; perhaps TRBD2 as D (5 bases). Germline CDR1 reads LGHNA; CDR2 reads YSLEER. V was trimmed by 0 bases and J by 2 bases, leaving 12 bases between them. CDR3 length: 16 amino acids.

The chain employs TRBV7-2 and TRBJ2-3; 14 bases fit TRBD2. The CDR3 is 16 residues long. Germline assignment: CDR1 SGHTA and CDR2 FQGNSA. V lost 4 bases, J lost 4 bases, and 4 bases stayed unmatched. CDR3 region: CASSSRLAGGSDTQYF. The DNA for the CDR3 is TGTGCCAGCAGCTCCCGACTAGCGGGGGGGTCAGATACGCAGTATTTT.

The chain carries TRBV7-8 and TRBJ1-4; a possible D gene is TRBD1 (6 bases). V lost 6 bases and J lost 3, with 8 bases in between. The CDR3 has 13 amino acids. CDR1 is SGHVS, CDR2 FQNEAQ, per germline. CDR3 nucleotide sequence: TGTGCCAGCAGAGGGGGGGCTAATGAAAAACTGTTTTTT. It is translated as CASRGGANEKLFF. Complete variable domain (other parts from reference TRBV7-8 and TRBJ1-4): GAGVSQSPRYKVAKRGQDVALRCDPISGHVSLFWYQQALGQGPEFLTYFQNEAQLDKSGLPSDRFFAERPEGSVSTLKIQRTQQEDSAVYLCASRGGANEKLFFGSGTQLSVL.

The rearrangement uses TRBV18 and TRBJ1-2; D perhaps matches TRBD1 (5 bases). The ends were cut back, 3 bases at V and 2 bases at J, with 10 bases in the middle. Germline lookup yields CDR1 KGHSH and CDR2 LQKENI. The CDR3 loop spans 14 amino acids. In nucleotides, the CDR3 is TGTGCCAGCTCACCCCAGGGTTTCAACTATGGCTACACCTTC. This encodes CASSPQGFNYGYTF.

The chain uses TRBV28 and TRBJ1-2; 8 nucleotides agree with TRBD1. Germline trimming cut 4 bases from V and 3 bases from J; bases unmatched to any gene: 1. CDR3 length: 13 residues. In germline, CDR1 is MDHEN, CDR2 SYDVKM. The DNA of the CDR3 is TGTGCCAGCAGTTCAGGGGGCCACTATGGCTACACCTTC. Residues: CASSSGGHYGYTF.

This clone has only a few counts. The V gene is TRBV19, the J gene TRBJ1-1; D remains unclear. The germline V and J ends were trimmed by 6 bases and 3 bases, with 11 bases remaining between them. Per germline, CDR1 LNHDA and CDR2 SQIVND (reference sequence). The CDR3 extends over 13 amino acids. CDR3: CASREYLDTEAFF. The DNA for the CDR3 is TGTGCCAGTAGGGAGTACTTGGACACTGAAGCTTTCTTT.

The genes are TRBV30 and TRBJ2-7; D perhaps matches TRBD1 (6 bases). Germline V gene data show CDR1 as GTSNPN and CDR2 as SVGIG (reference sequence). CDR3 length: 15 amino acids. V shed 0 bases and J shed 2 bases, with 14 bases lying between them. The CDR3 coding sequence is TGTGCCTGGAGTGTAAGGGCCCCAGGGGCCTACGAGCAGTACTTC. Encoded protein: CAWSVRAPGAYEQYF.

Here the CDR3 reads CASSSTSVQGRKGYTF. The CDR3 DNA follows: TGTGCCAGCAGCTCGACCTCTGTTCAGGGGCGGAAAGGCTACACCTTC. This chain connects TRBV5-6 to TRBJ1-2, with a possible D match to TRBD1 (6 bases). Germline V gene sequence: CDR1 SGHDT, CDR2 YYEEEE. Trimming removed 3 bases at V and 8 bases at J, with 23 bases between. The CDR3 extends over 16 amino acids. Combining the CDR3 with reference TRBV5-6 and TRBJ1-2 gives the whole variable domain DAGVTQSPTHLIKTRGQQVTLRCSPKSGHDTVSWYQQALGQGPQFIFQYYEEEERQRGNFPDRFSGHQFPNYSSELNVNALLLGDSALYLCASSSTSVQGRKGYTFGSGTRLTVV.

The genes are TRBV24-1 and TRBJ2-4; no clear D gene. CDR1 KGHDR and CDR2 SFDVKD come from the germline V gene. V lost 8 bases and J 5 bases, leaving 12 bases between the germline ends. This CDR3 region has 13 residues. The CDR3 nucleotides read TGTGCCACCACCGACACCACCGAAAACATTCAGTACTTC. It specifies CATTDTTENIQYF.

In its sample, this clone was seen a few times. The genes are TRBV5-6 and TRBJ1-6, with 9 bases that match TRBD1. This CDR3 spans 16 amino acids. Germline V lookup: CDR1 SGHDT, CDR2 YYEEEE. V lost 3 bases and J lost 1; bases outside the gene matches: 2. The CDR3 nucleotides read TGTGCCAGCAGCTCGGACAGGGGTTCCTATAATTCACCCCTCCACTTT. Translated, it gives CASSSDRGSYNSPLHF.

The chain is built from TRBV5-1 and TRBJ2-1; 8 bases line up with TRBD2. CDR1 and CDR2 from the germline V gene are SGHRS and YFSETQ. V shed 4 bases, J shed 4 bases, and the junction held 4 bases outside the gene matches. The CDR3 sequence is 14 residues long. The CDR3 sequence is CASSQTSVYNEQFF. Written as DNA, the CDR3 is TGCGCCAGCAGCCAGACTAGCGTTTACAATGAGCAGTTCTTC. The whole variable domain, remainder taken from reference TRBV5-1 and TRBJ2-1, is KAGVTQTPRYLIKTRGQQVTLSCSPISGHRSVSWYQQTPGQGLQFLFEYFSETQRNKGNFPGRFSGRQFSNSRSEMNVSTLELGDSALYLCASSQTSVYNEQFFGPGTRLTVL.

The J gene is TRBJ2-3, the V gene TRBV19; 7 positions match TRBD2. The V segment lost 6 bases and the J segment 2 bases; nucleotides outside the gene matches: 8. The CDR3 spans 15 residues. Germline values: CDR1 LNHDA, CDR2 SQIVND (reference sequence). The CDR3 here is CASRDYGTNTDTQYF. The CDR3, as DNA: TGTGCCAGTAGAGATTACGGGACTAACACAGATACGCAGTATTTT.

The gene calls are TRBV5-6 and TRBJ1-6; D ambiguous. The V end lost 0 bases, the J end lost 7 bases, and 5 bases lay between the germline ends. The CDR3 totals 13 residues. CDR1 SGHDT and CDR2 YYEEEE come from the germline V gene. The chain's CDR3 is CASSLGGNSPLHF. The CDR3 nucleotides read TGTGCCAGCAGCTTGGGAGGGAATTCACCCCTCCACTTT.

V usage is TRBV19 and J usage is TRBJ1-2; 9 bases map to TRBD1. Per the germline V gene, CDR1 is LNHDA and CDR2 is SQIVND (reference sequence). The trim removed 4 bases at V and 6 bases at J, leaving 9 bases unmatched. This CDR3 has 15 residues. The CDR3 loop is CASSTRTGGEDGYTF. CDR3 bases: TGTGCCAGTAGTACCCGTACAGGGGGCGAAGATGGCTACACCTTC.

CDR3: CASSGTDNWDTQYF. CDR3 nucleotides: TGTGCCAGTAGCGGGACAGATAACTGGGATACGCAGTATTTT. This chain joins TRBV19 and TRBJ2-3; 7 bases align to TRBD1. V lost 6 bases and J lost 6; bases outside the gene matches: 9. Per the germline V gene, CDR1 is LNHDA and CDR2 is SQIVND (reference sequence). The CDR3 sequence is 14 residues long.

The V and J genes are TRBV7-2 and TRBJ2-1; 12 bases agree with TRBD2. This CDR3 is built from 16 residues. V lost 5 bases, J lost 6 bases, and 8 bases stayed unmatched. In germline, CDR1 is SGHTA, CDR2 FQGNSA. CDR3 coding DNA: TGTGCCAGCAGCCCACCGGGACTAGCGGGCCGCAATGAGCAGTTCTTC. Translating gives CASSPPGLAGRNEQFF.

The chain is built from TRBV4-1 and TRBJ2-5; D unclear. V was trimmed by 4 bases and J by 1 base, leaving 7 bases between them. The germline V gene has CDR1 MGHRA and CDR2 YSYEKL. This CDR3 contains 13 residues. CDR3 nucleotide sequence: TGCGCCAGCAGCCGCGGCCGCCAAGAGACCCAGTACTTC. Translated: CASSRGRQETQYF.

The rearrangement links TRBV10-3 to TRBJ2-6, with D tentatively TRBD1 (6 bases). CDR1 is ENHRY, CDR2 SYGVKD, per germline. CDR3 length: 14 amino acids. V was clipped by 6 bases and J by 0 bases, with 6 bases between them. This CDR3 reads CAIRDSSGANVLTF. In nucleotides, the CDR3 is TGTGCCATCAGGGACAGCTCTGGGGCCAACGTCCTGACTTTC.

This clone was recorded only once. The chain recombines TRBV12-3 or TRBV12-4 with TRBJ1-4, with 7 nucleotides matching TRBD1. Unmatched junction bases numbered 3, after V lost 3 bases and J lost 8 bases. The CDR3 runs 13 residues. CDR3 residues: CASSLGTEEKLFF. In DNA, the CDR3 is TGTGCCAGCAGTTTGGGGACAGAAGAAAAACTGTTTTTT.

CDR3 nucleotides: TGCGCCAGCAGCTTGGCATTTTTCCCCTCCTACGAGCAGTACTTC. Translating gives CASSLAFFPSYEQYF. The chain employs TRBV5-1 and TRBJ2-7; no clear D gene. V was shortened by 0 bases and J by 0 bases, with 10 bases between the two germline ends. CDR1 and CDR2 from the germline V gene are SGHRS and YFSETQ. The CDR3 is 15 amino acids. The complete variable domain, with remaining parts taken from reference TRBV5-1 and TRBJ2-7, reads KAGVTQTPRYLIKTRGQQVTLSCSPISGHRSVSWYQQTPGQGLQFLFEYFSETQRNKGNFPGRFSGRQFSNSRSEMNVSTLELGDSALYLCASSLAFFPSYEQYFGPGTRLTVT.

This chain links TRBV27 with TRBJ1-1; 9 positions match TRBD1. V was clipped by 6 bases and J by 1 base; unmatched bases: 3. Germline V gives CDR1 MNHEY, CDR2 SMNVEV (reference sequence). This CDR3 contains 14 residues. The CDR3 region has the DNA TGTGCCAGCAGCCCACAGGGGGCGAACACTGAAGCTTTCTTT. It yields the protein CASSPQGANTEAFF.

Here the CDR3 reads CSVIQADTQYF. For the CDR3, the DNA is TGCAGCGTTATACAGGCAGATACGCAGTATTTT. The J gene is TRBJ2-3, the V gene TRBV29-1, with a tentative D call TRBD1 (5 bases). V lost 5 bases and J lost 4, with 7 bases in between. Germline CDR1 reads SQVTM; CDR2 reads ANQGSEA. This CDR3 region has 11 residues.

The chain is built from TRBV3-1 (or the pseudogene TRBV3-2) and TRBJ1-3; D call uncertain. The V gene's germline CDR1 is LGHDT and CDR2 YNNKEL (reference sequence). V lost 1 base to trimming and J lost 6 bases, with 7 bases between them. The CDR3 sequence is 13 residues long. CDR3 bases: TGTGCCAGCAGCCAAGGACAAAAAAACACCATATATTTT. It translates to CASSQGQKNTIYF.

DNA of the CDR3: TGCGCCAGCAGTCAATCGGTTGACAGGGAAGGTGACACCGGGGAGCTGTTTTTT. It is translated as CASSQSVDREGDTGELFF. This chain joins TRBV23-1 and TRBJ2-2, with TRBD1 matching 7 bases. TRBV23-1 falls under the ORF class, with uncertain function. The CDR3 runs 18 residues. Trimming cost V 0 bases and J 3 bases; bases outside gene matches: 10.